This T cell receptor beta chain was identified during a study of blood T cell repertoires in COVID-19. Across the whole study: Samples taken during acute and convalescent COVID-19 were collected in the United States, Italy and Spain. Sources were T cells, B-cell-depleted T cells, or PBMCs; the material itself was cDNA or gDNA.

Authors' data handling: Amplified reference gene primers provided the basis for estimating nucleated cell counts. Sequencing was performed with immunoSEQ multiplex PCR; in TCRdb, only in-frame clones are kept and a portion is missing. V and J calls and clone size follow that table, whereas D and trimming were derived from the DNA. This sample has roughly 670,000 clones, with about 87% found just once. Trimming removed 5 bases at V and 0 bases at J, with 17 bases between. Germline V CDR1 and CDR2: SGHAT, FQNNGV. This CDR3 is 16 amino acids long. This TCR derives from a young woman with acute or convalescent COVID-19. This chain joins TRBV11-2 and TRBJ2-7; D possibly corresponds to TRBD2 (5 bases). The sequenced sample consisted of peripheral blood. CDR3: CASSPAGRLLSYEQYF. CDR3 DNA: TGTGCCAGCAGCCCGGCGGGTCGTCTACTCTCCTACGAGCAGTACTTC.